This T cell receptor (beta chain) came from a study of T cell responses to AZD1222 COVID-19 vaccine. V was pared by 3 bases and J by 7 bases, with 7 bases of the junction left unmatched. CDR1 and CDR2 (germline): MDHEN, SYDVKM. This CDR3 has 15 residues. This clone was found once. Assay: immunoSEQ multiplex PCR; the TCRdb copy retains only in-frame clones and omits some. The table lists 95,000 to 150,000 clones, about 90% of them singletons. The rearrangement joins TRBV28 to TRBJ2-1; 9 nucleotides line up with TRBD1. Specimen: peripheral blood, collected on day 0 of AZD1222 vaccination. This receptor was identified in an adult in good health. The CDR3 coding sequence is TGTGCCAGCAGTTTCCCCGGGACAGGGCTTAATGAGCAGTTCTTC. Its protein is CASSFPGTGLNEQFF.